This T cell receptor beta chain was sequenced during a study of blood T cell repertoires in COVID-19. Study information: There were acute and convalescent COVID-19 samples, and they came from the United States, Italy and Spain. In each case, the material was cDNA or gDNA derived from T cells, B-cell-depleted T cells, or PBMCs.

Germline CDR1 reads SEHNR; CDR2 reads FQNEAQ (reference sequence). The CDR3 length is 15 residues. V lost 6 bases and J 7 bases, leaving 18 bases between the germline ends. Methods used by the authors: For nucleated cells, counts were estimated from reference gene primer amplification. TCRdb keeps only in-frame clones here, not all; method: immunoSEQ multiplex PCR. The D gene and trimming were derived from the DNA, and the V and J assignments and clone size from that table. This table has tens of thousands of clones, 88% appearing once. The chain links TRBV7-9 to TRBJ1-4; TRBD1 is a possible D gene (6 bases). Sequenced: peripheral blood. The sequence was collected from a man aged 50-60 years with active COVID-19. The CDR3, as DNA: TGTGCCAGCAGTATAAACAGGGCGTTGGGTGAAAAACTGTTTTTT. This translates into CASSINRALGEKLFF.